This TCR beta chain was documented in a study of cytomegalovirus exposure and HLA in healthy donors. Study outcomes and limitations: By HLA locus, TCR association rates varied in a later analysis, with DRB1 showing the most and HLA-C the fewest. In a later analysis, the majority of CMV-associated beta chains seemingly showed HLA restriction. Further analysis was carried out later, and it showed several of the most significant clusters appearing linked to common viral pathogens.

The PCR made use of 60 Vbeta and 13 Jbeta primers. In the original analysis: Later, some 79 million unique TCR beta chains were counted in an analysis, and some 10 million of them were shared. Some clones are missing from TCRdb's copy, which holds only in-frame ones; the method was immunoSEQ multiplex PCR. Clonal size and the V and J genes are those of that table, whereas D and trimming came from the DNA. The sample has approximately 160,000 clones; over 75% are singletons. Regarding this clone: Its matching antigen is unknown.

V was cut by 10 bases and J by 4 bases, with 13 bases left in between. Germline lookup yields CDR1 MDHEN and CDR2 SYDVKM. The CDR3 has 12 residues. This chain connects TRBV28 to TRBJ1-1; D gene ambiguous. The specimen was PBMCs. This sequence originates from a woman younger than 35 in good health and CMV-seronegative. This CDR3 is CATKGGSTEAFF. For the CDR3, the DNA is TGTGCCACTAAGGGAGGGAGCACTGAAGCTTTCTTT.